This T cell receptor beta chain was sequenced during a study of T-cell reconstitution after alpha-beta-depleted transplantation in children. Preparation of the TCRbeta library was carried out with unique molecular identifiers. One entry per CDR3 protein, called by TCRdb with MiXCR from the PCR reads. The data show over 550,000 distinct CDR3 sequences, 10% seen once. This clonotype was recorded a few times. The input for sequencing was PBMCs from the stem cell graft donor, taken from the stem cell graft. The receptor was isolated from a human donor who donated a stem cell graft to a child with acute myeloid leukemia.

Written as DNA, the CDR3 is TGCGCCAGCAGCTTGGACGGCATCATCACTGAAGCTTTCTTT. Translating gives CASSLDGIITEAFF. This chain connects TRBV5-1 to TRBJ1-1; no clear D. CDR3 length: 14 residues. V lost 0 bases, J lost 4 bases, and 10 bases lay in between. Germline CDR1 reads SGHRS; CDR2 reads YFSETQ.